These 28 T cell receptor beta chains came from one sample sequenced in a study of shared clonotypes between healthy human individuals. Positively selected for CCR7, the CD45RO-negative cells used as naive CD8 cells excluded terminally differentiated effector memory CD45RA+ cells. This table comes from immunoSEQ multiplex PCR, and its TCRdb copy is limited to in-frame clones, with some not included. Counted here are approximately 2,000,000 clones, 85% to 95% occurring once; the ten biggest clones make up less than 2%. Sequenced input: naive CD8+ T cells from PBMCs. The receptors were sampled from a man younger than 35 in good health. Some clones in this sample may be carry-over from other donors' samples.

The rearrangement links TRBV7-2 to TRBJ1-2, with D hard to call. CDR1 is SGHTA and CDR2 is FQGNSA in the germline V gene. The CDR3 is made up of 13 amino acids. V was clipped by 0 bases and J by 6 bases, with 8 bases between them. The CDR3: CASSLAGGDGYTF. The CDR3, as DNA: TGTGCCAGCAGCTTAGCAGGTGGGGATGGCTACACCTTC.

The table lists this clone with a count of one. The V and J genes are TRBV27 and TRBJ2-2; 7 positions match TRBD2. Per the germline V gene, CDR1 is MNHEY and CDR2 is SMNVEV (reference sequence). CDR3 length: 17 residues. V lost 4 bases, J lost 4 bases, and 12 bases stayed unmatched. The CDR3 nucleotides are TGTGCCAGCAGTTCCCGGGCTAGCGGAGGGCCCACCGGGGAGCTGTTTTTT. It is translated as CASSSRASGGPTGELFF.

Concerning this clone itself: The same CDR3 can be traced to other DNA sequences in this sample. The chain has TRBV18 and TRBJ2-7, with a possible D match to TRBD1 (6 bases). The germline V and J ends were trimmed by 2 bases and 3 bases, with 8 bases remaining between them. Germline CDR1 KGHSH, CDR2 LQKENI. This CDR3 has 13 residues. The CDR3 DNA reads as TGTGCCAGCTCACCAGGACAGAGCTACGAGCAGTACTTC. Its protein is CASSPGQSYEQYF.

V gene TRBV13 combines with J gene TRBJ2-5; 7 bases map to TRBD2. This CDR3 contains 15 residues. Germline CDR1 reads PRHDT; CDR2 reads FYEKMQ (reference sequence). J gave up 0 bases and V 2 bases, and 3 bases lay outside the gene matches. This CDR3 is CASSLLAEHQETQYF. As DNA, the CDR3 is TGTGCCAGCAGCTTACTAGCGGAGCACCAAGAGACCCAGTACTTC.

This clone was observed a single time. This chain uses TRBV2 with TRBJ2-1, with D unclear. CDR1 SNHLY and CDR2 FYNNEI come from the germline V gene. This CDR3 region has 12 residues. V shed 6 bases and J shed 8 bases, with 11 bases lying between them. CDR3 DNA sequence: TGTGCCAGCAGGGCCCCGGGTGATGAGCAGTTCTTC. Protein sequence: CASRAPGDEQFF.

The CDR3 coding sequence is TGCGCCAGCAGCCAATGGGGTTCGGCCGACACGGGGAAGAACACTGAAGCTTTCTTT. The encoded protein is CASSQWGSADTGKNTEAFF. This chain joins TRBV4-3 and TRBJ1-1, with D unclear. With 2 bases removed from V and 1 base from J, the gap between germline ends came to 23 bases. CDR1 is LGHNA, CDR2 YSLEER, per germline. The CDR3 length is 19 residues.

The V call is TRBV7-8, the J call TRBJ1-1; possibly TRBD1 for D (5 bases). Germline V gene sequence: CDR1 SGHVS, CDR2 FQNEAQ. The V and J ends lost 2 bases and 0 bases respectively, with 10 bases between them. CDR3 length equals 15 residues. The CDR3 region has the DNA TGTGCCAGCAGCTTATCGGGGGGGGTGAACACTGAAGCTTTCTTT. It yields the protein CASSLSGGVNTEAFF.

The V call is TRBV11-2, the J call TRBJ1-2; no definite D call. This CDR3 contains 16 residues. V gave up 5 bases and J gave up 3 bases, with 19 bases separating them. Germline V gives CDR1 SGHAT, CDR2 FQNNGV. In nucleotides, the CDR3 is TGTGCCAGCAGCACTACCCCGGGATGGAGAGACTATGGCTACACCTTC. Translation: CASSTTPGWRDYGYTF.

The gene calls are TRBV27 and TRBJ2-3; weak D call: TRBD1 (6 bases). V was pared by 7 bases and J by 0 bases, with 11 bases between. This CDR3 has 14 amino acids. CDR1 and CDR2 from the germline V gene are MNHEY and SMNVEV (reference sequence). CDR3 sequence (DNA): TGTGCCAGCACATTTACAGGGAGCACAGATACGCAGTATTTT. The encoded protein is CASTFTGSTDTQYF.

J is TRBJ1-2 and V is TRBV7-9, with 8 bases lining up with TRBD1. The CDR3 covers 14 residues. In germline, CDR1 is SEHNR, CDR2 FQNEAQ (reference sequence). V dropped 3 bases and J dropped 8; count of bases not matched to a gene: 8. The CDR3 nucleotides read TGTGCCAGCAGCTTTGAAGGACAGGGTCGGGGCTACACCTTC. It yields the protein CASSFEGQGRGYTF.

The chain employs TRBV7-8 and TRBJ2-1; possibly TRBD2 for D (7 bases). V gave up 6 bases and J gave up 6 bases, with 12 bases separating them. CDR1 and CDR2 from the germline V gene are SGHVS and FQNEAQ. The length of the CDR3 is 13 residues. The DNA for the CDR3 is TGTGCCAGCAGGGCAAGGGGGGGCAATGAGCAGTTCTTC. Translation gives CASRARGGNEQFF.

V usage is TRBV11-2 and J usage is TRBJ1-4; no clear D. The CDR3 contains 17 residues. Trimming shortened V by 2 bases and J by 2 bases, and 15 bases separated the two germline ends. Per germline, CDR1 SGHAT and CDR2 FQNNGV. In DNA form, the CDR3 reads TGTGCCAGCAGCTTATTCCCCGGTCGGAGGACTAATGAAAAACTGTTTTTT. It encodes CASSLFPGRRTNEKLFF.

A word on this clone: Other nucleotide sequences from this sample produce the same CDR3. V usage is TRBV11-2 and J usage is TRBJ2-5; D is unclear. Trimming took off 1 base at V and 3 bases at J, with 3 bases between the two ends. CDR1 and CDR2 (germline): SGHAT, FQNNGV. This CDR3 contains 12 residues. CDR3 residues: CASSLGEETQYF. The DNA of the CDR3 is TGTGCCAGCAGCTTAGGGGAAGAGACCCAGTACTTC.

The chain couples TRBV5-8 to TRBJ1-1, with D possibly matching TRBD1 (5 bases). The germline gives CDR1 SGHTS, CDR2 YDEGEE. Trimming cost V 0 bases and J 1 base, with 10 bases left between them. The CDR3 contains 15 residues. CDR3 residues: CASSLDVGGNTEAFF. The DNA for the CDR3 is TGTGCCAGCAGCTTGGATGTTGGGGGGAACACTGAAGCTTTCTTT.

The gene calls are TRBV11-1 and TRBJ1-1, with D uncertain. Germline CDR1 SGHAT, CDR2 FQDESV (reference sequence). This CDR3 comprises 13 residues. The germline V and J ends were trimmed by 6 bases and 6 bases, with 14 bases remaining between them. The CDR3 DNA sequence: TGTGCCAGCAGTCACTCAGTTAATTCTGAAGCTTTCTTT. It codes for CASSHSVNSEAFF.

The rearrangement uses TRBV27 and TRBJ2-7; TRBD1 agrees at 8 bases. This CDR3 has 15 amino acids. The ends lost 6 bases at V and 2 bases at J; junction bases unmatched: 9. CDR1 is MNHEY, CDR2 SMNVEV, per germline (reference sequence). The CDR3 nucleotides are TGTGCCAGCAGGGGCCCGGGACAGGAGGCCTACGAGCAGTACTTC. Translation gives CASRGPGQEAYEQYF.

This chain links TRBV27 with TRBJ1-5; D call uncertain. Trimming took off 2 bases at V and 0 bases at J, with 11 bases between the two ends. Germline loops: CDR1 MNHEY, CDR2 SMNVEV (reference sequence). This CDR3 spans 16 amino acids. The CDR3 sequence: CASSLNSYDSNQPQHF. The CDR3 bases are TGTGCCAGCAGTTTAAACTCTTATGATAGCAATCAGCCCCAGCATTTT.

The J gene is TRBJ2-1, the V gene TRBV5-8; tentative D call: TRBD1 (6 bases). V dropped 4 bases and J dropped 4 bases, with 18 bases sitting between them. The CDR3 length is 16 residues. Germline V gene data show CDR1 as SGHTS and CDR2 as YDEGEE. CDR3 in amino acids: CASSPVYGQGYNEQFF. The CDR3 region has the DNA TGTGCCAGCAGCCCGGTTTATGGGCAGGGGTACAATGAGCAGTTCTTC.

The chain employs TRBV4-3 and TRBJ2-7; D gene uncertain. Germline assignment: CDR1 LGHNA and CDR2 YSLEER. Trimming stripped 1 base from V and 0 bases from J, with 10 bases between. The CDR3 totals 15 residues. The CDR3 is CASSQVWHGSYEQYF. DNA of the CDR3: TGCGCCAGCAGCCAAGTGTGGCATGGCTCCTACGAGCAGTACTTC.

The chain couples TRBV6-5 to TRBJ1-1; D perhaps matches TRBD1 (6 bases). V lost 6 bases, J lost 4 bases, and 12 bases lay in between. The CDR3 has 13 amino acids. Germline-derived CDR1 and CDR2 are MNHEY and SVGAGI. CDR3 region: CASSRGGGTEAFF. The CDR3 DNA is TGTGCCAGCAGCCGTGGAGGGGGCACTGAAGCTTTCTTT.

Points on this clone: This CDR3 is also generated by other DNA sequences in the sample. The chain carries TRBV28 and TRBJ2-4; D possibly corresponds to TRBD1 (5 bases). V was cut by 5 bases and J by 2 bases, with 10 bases left in between. Looked up from germline, CDR1 is MDHEN and CDR2 is SYDVKM. The CDR3 is 14 residues long. The CDR3 nucleotides are TGTGCCAGCAGTCTTCAGGGTACCAAAAACATTCAGTACTTC. It yields the protein CASSLQGTKNIQYF.

V gene TRBV11-2 combines with J gene TRBJ2-2; 7 bases agree with TRBD2. Trimming removed 8 bases from V and 4 bases from J; junction bases left unmatched: 7. The CDR3 consists of 14 residues. Germline lookup yields CDR1 SGHAT and CDR2 FQNNGV. CDR3 nucleotide sequence: TGTGCCAGCGGGGGAGGGAGAGGCACCGGGGAGCTGTTTTTT. This gives the protein CASGGGRGTGELFF. Full variable domain (remainder filled in from reference TRBV11-2 and TRBJ2-2): EAGVAQSPRYKIIEKRQSVAFWCNPISGHATLYWYQQILGQGPKLLIQFQNNGVVDDSQLPKDRFSAERLKGVDSTLKIQPAKLEDSAVYLCASGGGRGTGELFFGEGSRLTVL.

The chain combines TRBV4-1 with TRBJ1-3; no clear D. Germline-derived CDR1 and CDR2 are MGHRA and YSYEKL. The V and J ends lost 8 bases and 0 bases respectively, with 8 bases between them. This CDR3 has 13 residues. CDR3 DNA sequence: TGCGCCAGCCGACTTGACTCTGGAAACACCATATATTTT. It is translated as CASRLDSGNTIYF.

V usage is TRBV9 and J usage is TRBJ2-5; D not resolved. The germline V gene has CDR1 SGDLS and CDR2 YYNGEE. The CDR3 consists of 14 residues. V was trimmed by 3 bases and J by 7 bases, leaving 16 bases between them. CDR3 coding DNA: TGTGCCAGCAGCGCCAGTTCCGGCTGGCCGACCCAGTACTTC. This translates into CASSASSGWPTQYF.

J is TRBJ2-1 and V is TRBV6-5; possible D gene TRBD1, 5 bases. V was trimmed by 0 bases and J by 3 bases, leaving 12 bases between them. The germline gives CDR1 MNHEY, CDR2 SVGAGI. This CDR3 has 16 residues. The DNA of the CDR3 is TGTGCCAGCAGTTACTCCGTAGGGGAAGACTACAATGAGCAGTTCTTC. Translated: CASSYSVGEDYNEQFF.

This rearrangement joins TRBV27 to TRBJ1-5, with 9 bases aligning to TRBD1. Germline V gives CDR1 MNHEY, CDR2 SMNVEV (reference sequence). This CDR3 comprises 16 residues. The trim removed 4 bases at V and 7 bases at J, leaving 11 bases unmatched. For the CDR3, the DNA is TGTGCCAGCAGTTCTATACCGGGACAGGGAAGACAGCCCCAGCATTTT. It translates to CASSSIPGQGRQPQHF.

The chain uses TRBV9 and TRBJ2-6, with D possibly being TRBD1 (6 bases). The CDR3 extends over 16 amino acids. Germline-derived CDR1 and CDR2 are SGDLS and YYNGEE. V lost 0 bases and J lost 3, with 10 bases in between. This CDR3 is CASSVAGAFGANVLTF. CDR3 DNA sequence: TGTGCCAGCAGCGTAGCAGGGGCTTTTGGGGCCAACGTCCTGACTTTC.

A note on this clone: Distinct nucleotide sequences in the sample also encode this CDR3. The chain uses TRBV6-5 and TRBJ1-2; D is unclear. Germline CDR1 reads MNHEY; CDR2 reads SVGAGI. CDR3 size: 13 residues. V shed 0 bases and J shed 5 bases, with 7 bases lying between them. The CDR3 nucleotides are TGTGCCAGCAGTTACTCGACCGCATATGGCTACACCTTC. This codes for CASSYSTAYGYTF.